Here is one TCR beta chain with its context. Its antigen is not known. Trimming shortened V by 1 base and J by 1 base, and 14 bases separated the two germline ends. Looked up from germline, CDR1 is MGHRA and CDR2 is YSYEKL. There are 17 residues in the CDR3. Libraries were prepared by immunoSEQ multiplex PCR; TCRdb keeps only in-frame clonotypes and omits some of them. Of some 25,000 clones listed, about 77% were seen once; the top ten hold 15% to 20%. The sample belongs to a study of CD4 T cells in relation to SARS-CoV-2 and coronaviruses. CD4+ T cells from unexposed donors were obtained before the COVID-19 pandemic (2011-2018). The cells were cultured for approximately 10 days before CD4+ T cells were isolated. Cells permitting, SARS-CoV-2 S/N and four cold-coronavirus spikes were tested on unexposed-donor CD4+ T cells.

The TCR originated in a human donor in good health. The sample was CD4+ T cells from PBMCs, cultured in vitro. The rearrangement joins TRBV4-1 to TRBJ2-4; the D gene is possibly TRBD2 (7 bases). CDR3 region: CASSQGGGRVAKNIQYF. The DNA for the CDR3 is TGCGCCAGCAGCCAAGGGGGGGGGCGGGTCGCCAAAAACATTCAGTACTTC.